The 22 T cell receptor beta chains presented below share a single source sample, sequenced in a study of memory CD4+ T cells and cytomegalovirus serostatus. Here immunoSEQ multiplex PCR was the method, and the copy in TCRdb shows in-frame clones only, minus some. The sample records approximately 92,000 clones, about 80% being singletons. Single viable CD3+CD4+CD8-CD45RO+ cells were sorted as the memory CD4+ T cells. The sequencing input was memory CD4+ T cells from blood. The receptor set was obtained from an adult in good health and CMV-seropositive.

The chain couples TRBV29-1 to TRBJ2-2; 7 bases match TRBD2. This CDR3 spans 12 amino acids. Germline V CDR1 and CDR2: SQVTM, ANQGSEA. With 7 bases clipped from V and 6 bases from J, the junction kept 5 bases outside the gene matches. CDR3 protein: CSGAGPAGELFF. The CDR3 DNA sequence: TGCAGCGGAGCGGGACCTGCCGGGGAGCTGTTTTTT.

A single count supports this clone. This rearrangement joins TRBV7-2 to TRBJ1-3, with TRBD1 matching 7 bases. Germline lookup yields CDR1 SGHTA and CDR2 FQGNSA. Trimming cost V 1 base and J 2 bases; bases outside gene matches: 8. This CDR3 region has 17 residues. The CDR3 spells CASSLVSQGTAGNTIYF. The CDR3 DNA reads as TGTGCCAGCAGCTTAGTGTCTCAGGGGACAGCTGGAAACACCATATATTTT.

V and J are TRBV21-1 and TRBJ2-5; the tabulated D call, TRBD2, remains unverified against the DNA. TRBV21-1 is marked as a pseudogene. This CDR3 is 13 amino acids long. The CDR3 spells CASRAHGQETQYF. The CDR3 DNA sequence: TGTGCCAGCAGGGCCCACGGGCAAGAGACCCAGTACTTC.

The chain links TRBV5-4 to TRBJ2-7, with 7 bases lining up with TRBD1. CDR3 length: 13 amino acids. Losses at the gene ends were 1 base for V and 2 bases for J; bases not matched to a gene: 0. Germline V lookup: CDR1 SGHNT, CDR2 YYREEE (reference sequence). Written as DNA, the CDR3 is TGTGCCAGCAGCTTGCAGGGGGCCTACGAGCAGTACTTC. This sequence encodes CASSLQGAYEQYF.

V gene TRBV10-3 combines with J gene TRBJ2-1; TRBD2 matches 10 bases. This CDR3 spans 17 amino acids. Trimming removed 0 bases from V and 8 bases from J; junction bases left unmatched: 10. Germline V CDR1 and CDR2: ENHRY, SYGVKD. The CDR3 loop is CAISESASGSGGHEQFF. In nucleotides, the CDR3 is TGTGCCATCAGTGAGTCGGCTAGCGGGAGTGGGGGACATGAGCAGTTCTTC.

This rearrangement joins TRBV15 to TRBJ2-7, with TRBD2 identical over 10 bases. The CDR3 spans 14 residues. CDR1 and CDR2 (germline): LNHNV, YYDKDF (reference sequence). V shed 5 bases and J 2 bases; nucleotides not matched to a gene: 3. CDR3 nucleotide sequence: TGTGCCACCAGCTTAGCGGGAGGCGCCTACGAGCAGTACTTC. This encodes CATSLAGGAYEQYF.

The J gene is TRBJ1-1, the V gene TRBV28; 8 bases are shared with TRBD1. CDR3 size: 17 residues. The V gene end was trimmed by 6 bases and the J gene end by 6 bases; junction bases not matched to a gene: 18. CDR1 and CDR2 (germline): MDHEN, SYDVKM. In DNA form, the CDR3 reads TGTGCCAGCAGACTCTCCGGGACAGGTTTCGTGGGTCCTGAAGCTTTCTTT. It codes for CASRLSGTGFVGPEAFF.

This clone was found a few times. This chain uses TRBV7-9 with TRBJ2-3, with 8 bases lining up with TRBD2. The V gene end was trimmed by 5 bases and the J gene end by 0 bases; junction bases not matched to a gene: 10. The germline V gene has CDR1 SEHNR and CDR2 FQNEAQ (reference sequence). This CDR3 is built from 17 residues. CDR3 nucleotides: TGTGCCAGCAGCCCCCCTCCCCCTAGCGGGAGCACAGATACGCAGTATTTT. Translated, it gives CASSPPPPSGSTDTQYF.

This chain links TRBV7-9 with TRBJ2-3; no definite D call. CDR3 size: 14 residues. Trimming removed 3 bases from V and 0 bases from J, with 7 bases in between. The V gene's germline CDR1 is SEHNR and CDR2 FQNEAQ (reference sequence). The CDR3 DNA is TGTGCCAGCAGCTTCGGCCAAAGCACAGATACGCAGTATTTT. Its protein product is CASSFGQSTDTQYF. The full variable domain, completed using reference TRBV7-9 and TRBJ2-3, is DTGVSQNPRHKITKRGQNVTFRCDPISEHNRLYWYRQTLGQGPEFLTYFQNEAQLEKSRLLSDRFSAERPKGSFSTLEIQRTEQGDSAMYLCASSFGQSTDTQYFGPGTRLTVL.

V is TRBV7-9 and J is TRBJ1-1; D gene ambiguous. Trimming removed 2 bases at V and 4 bases at J, with 8 bases between. Germline V lookup: CDR1 SEHNR, CDR2 FQNEAQ (reference sequence). This CDR3 has 13 residues. CDR3 sequence (DNA): TGTGCCAGCAGCTTACGGGAGAGCACTGAAGCTTTCTTT. It encodes CASSLRESTEAFF. The full variable domain, in which reference TRBV7-9 and TRBJ1-1 provide the parts outside the CDR3, is DTGVSQNPRHKITKRGQNVTFRCDPISEHNRLYWYRQTLGQGPEFLTYFQNEAQLEKSRLLSDRFSAERPKGSFSTLEIQRTEQGDSAMYLCASSLRESTEAFFGQGTRLTVV.

CDR3 DNA sequence: TGTGCCAGCAGCTTAGATGGACGGAACACGGGCACCATATATTTT. Its translation is CASSLDGRNTGTIYF. The chain carries TRBV11-3 and TRBJ1-3; no firm D call. Germline V gene sequence: CDR1 SGHNT, CDR2 YENEEA. V gave up 0 bases and J gave up 9 bases, with 15 bases separating them. CDR3 length: 15 amino acids.

The V call is TRBV6-1, the J call TRBJ1-2; D is perhaps TRBD1 (6 bases). With 5 bases removed from V and 7 bases from J, the gap between germline ends came to 20 bases. This CDR3 is 15 amino acids long. Germline CDR1 MNHNS, CDR2 SASEGT. This chain's CDR3 is CASSKRRDTTGGYTF. CDR3 in DNA: TGTGCCAGCAGTAAGAGAAGGGACACAACGGGTGGCTACACCTTC.

This chain uses TRBV27 with TRBJ2-1; perhaps TRBD1 as D (5 bases). V lost 3 bases and J lost 4, with 10 bases in between. The CDR3 covers 14 residues. Germline CDR1 MNHEY, CDR2 SMNVEV (reference sequence). In DNA form, the CDR3 reads TGTGCCAGCAGTTTTAAGACAGAGTACAATGAGCAGTTCTTC. It codes for CASSFKTEYNEQFF.

This clone was recorded once. This chain uses TRBV5-1 with TRBJ2-3; D is perhaps TRBD2 (6 bases). The germline gives CDR1 SGHRS, CDR2 YFSETQ. The ends were cut back, 0 bases at V and 3 bases at J, with 14 bases in the middle. The CDR3 sequence is 16 residues long. The CDR3 loop is CASSLVEGEGTDTQYF. The CDR3 nucleotides read TGCGCCAGCAGCTTGGTGGAGGGAGAGGGGACAGATACGCAGTATTTT. Supplemented by reference TRBV5-1 and TRBJ2-3, the full variable domain reads KAGVTQTPRYLIKTRGQQVTLSCSPISGHRSVSWYQQTPGQGLQFLFEYFSETQRNKGNFPGRFSGRQFSNSRSEMNVSTLELGDSALYLCASSLVEGEGTDTQYFGPGTRLTVL.

The table lists this clone with a count of one. CDR3 loop: CSVERGTGTDTQYF. The CDR3 DNA reads as TGCAGCGTTGAACGCGGGACAGGCACAGATACGCAGTATTTT. The chain links TRBV29-1 to TRBJ2-3; D possibly corresponds to TRBD1 (7 bases). Germline V gene lookup returns CDR1 SQVTM and CDR2 ANQGSEA. Deletions cut 2 bases from V and 1 base from J, with 10 bases between. The CDR3 extends over 14 amino acids.

The rearrangement links TRBV5-1 to TRBJ1-1; D remains ambiguous. The CDR3 consists of 16 residues. The germline CDR1 and CDR2 sequences are SGHRS and YFSETQ. V dropped 4 bases and J dropped 0 bases, with 16 bases sitting between them. In nucleotides, the CDR3 is TGCGCCAGCAGCAAAAGCGTCGGGCTCATGAACACTGAAGCTTTCTTT. Its translation is CASSKSVGLMNTEAFF.

The chain has TRBV11-2 and TRBJ2-7; the match to TRBD2 covers 8 bases. V lost 5 bases and J lost 3; bases outside the gene matches: 9. From germline, CDR1 is SGHAT and CDR2 FQNNGV. The CDR3 extends over 15 amino acids. The CDR3 sequence is CASSPRLATSYEQYF. The CDR3 region has the DNA TGTGCCAGCAGCCCGCGACTAGCGACTAGCTACGAGCAGTACTTC. The whole variable domain, filled in from reference TRBV11-2 and TRBJ2-7, reads EAGVAQSPRYKIIEKRQSVAFWCNPISGHATLYWYQQILGQGPKLLIQFQNNGVVDDSQLPKDRFSAERLKGVDSTLKIQPAKLEDSAVYLCASSPRLATSYEQYFGPGTRLTVT.

This chain connects TRBV19 to TRBJ1-2; 8 nucleotides align to TRBD1. The junction had 4 bases not matched to a gene; V was cut back by 6 bases and J by 1 base. Germline CDR1 is LNHDA and CDR2 is SQIVND (reference sequence). The length of the CDR3 is 14 residues. The chain's CDR3 is CASRPTGDNYGYTF. In nucleotides, the CDR3 is TGTGCCAGTAGACCGACAGGGGATAACTATGGCTACACCTTC.

This chain connects TRBV10-2 to TRBJ2-1; 10 bases match TRBD1. Germline assignment: CDR1 WSHSY and CDR2 SAAADI. CDR3 length equals 13 residues. J lost 7 bases, V lost 5 bases, and 2 bases had no gene match. The CDR3 spells CASSWTGGNEQFF. The CDR3 DNA sequence: TGCGCCAGCAGTTGGACAGGGGGGAATGAGCAGTTCTTC.

This chain uses TRBV30 with TRBJ2-5; the D gene is possibly TRBD2 (6 bases). Trimming stripped 7 bases from V and 2 bases from J, with 14 bases between. The CDR3 consists of 13 residues. Germline V lookup: CDR1 GTSNPN, CDR2 SVGIG (reference sequence). For the CDR3, the DNA is TGTGCCTTCGAATCGGGGGTTCAAGAGACCCAGTACTTC. This sequence encodes CAFESGVQETQYF.

This clone is a singleton in its sample. The chain links TRBV2 to TRBJ2-7; 7 nucleotides align to TRBD1. CDR3 size: 14 residues. V was pared by 6 bases and J by 0 bases, with 5 bases of the junction left unmatched. CDR1 is SNHLY and CDR2 is FYNNEI in the germline V gene. CDR3 DNA sequence: TGTGCCAGCAGCTGGGACAGAGGCTCCTACGAGCAGTACTTC. This translates into CASSWDRGSYEQYF.

The chain combines TRBV18 with TRBJ1-5, with D maybe TRBD1 (5 bases). Per germline, CDR1 KGHSH and CDR2 LQKENI. V was trimmed by 3 bases and J by 7 bases, leaving 10 bases between them. CDR3 length: 13 amino acids. For the CDR3, the DNA is TGTGCCAGCTCACCCAATGGGGGGCAGCCCCAGCATTTT. Translating it yields CASSPNGGQPQHF.